The next 14 T cell receptor beta chains were all read from a single sample in a study of shared clonotypes between healthy human individuals. Generated by immunoSEQ multiplex PCR, the TCRdb table keeps only in-frame clones and is missing some. The sample consists of approximately 88,000 clones, around 68% of them appearing once. The specimen sequenced was memory CD8+ T cells sorted from blood. Sample subset: CD45RO+ cells pooled with CCR7-negative TemRA cells. The source is a man aged 25 to 40 in good health.

This sequence joins TRBV2 and TRBJ2-3; D might be TRBD1 or TRBD2, each matching 5 bases. Germline V gene sequence: CDR1 SNHLY, CDR2 FYNNEI. This CDR3 is built from 12 residues. V lost 6 bases and J lost 6, with 10 bases in between. CDR3 protein: CASSPWGDTQYF. The CDR3 coding sequence is TGTGCCAGCAGCCCCTGGGGGGATACGCAGTATTTT.

This clone came up a few times. In DNA, the CDR3 is TGTGCCATCAGTGAAAGCATAAAAGGGACCCAGTACTTC. Protein: CAISESIKGTQYF. This rearrangement joins TRBV10-3 to TRBJ2-5; D not certain. The CDR3 sequence is 13 residues long. Germline CDR1 reads ENHRY; CDR2 reads SYGVKD. Trimming removed 3 bases from V and 7 bases from J, with 12 bases in between.

V is TRBV6-5 and J is TRBJ2-7, with D perhaps TRBD2 (5 bases). This CDR3 comprises 16 residues. CDR1 and CDR2 (germline): MNHEY, SVGAGI. The V and J ends lost 4 bases and 1 base respectively, with 17 bases between them. The CDR3, as DNA: TGTGCCAGCAGTTCCATCCGCCAGCGGCAATCCTACGAGCAGTACTTC. Translated, it gives CASSSIRQRQSYEQYF.

This sequence joins TRBV2 and TRBJ2-7; D uncertain. In germline, CDR1 is SNHLY, CDR2 FYNNEI. CDR3 length: 17 residues. Trimming cost V 0 bases and J 0 bases, with 15 bases left between them. The CDR3 loop reads CASSEALRSGASYEQYF. For the CDR3, the DNA is TGTGCCAGCAGTGAAGCGCTTAGGAGTGGCGCCTCCTACGAGCAGTACTTC.

This sequence joins TRBV25-1 and TRBJ2-1; D gene uncertain. CDR3 length: 17 residues. Germline V lookup: CDR1 MGHDK, CDR2 SYGVNS. V lost 1 base and J 5 bases, leaving 18 bases between the germline ends. CDR3 protein: CASSESTRTPRHNEQFF. CDR3 DNA sequence: TGTGCCAGCAGTGAATCTACCCGGACCCCCCGACACAATGAGCAGTTCTTC.

This rearrangement joins TRBV27 to TRBJ2-7; D may correspond to TRBD1 or TRBD2 (6 bases each). V was pared by 5 bases and J by 2 bases, with 22 bases between. This CDR3 is 17 amino acids long. Per the germline V gene, CDR1 is MNHEY and CDR2 is SMNVEV (reference sequence). The DNA of the CDR3 is TGTGCCAGCAGTCCATTGAGCCGCGGGACACTGGCCTACGAGCAGTACTTC. It translates to CASSPLSRGTLAYEQYF.

The rearrangement uses TRBV6-1 and TRBJ2-3; 8 nucleotides match TRBD1. V shed 6 bases and J 1 base; nucleotides not matched to a gene: 3. The CDR3 length is 14 residues. Per germline, CDR1 MNHNS and CDR2 SASEGT. DNA of the CDR3: TGTGCCAGCAGACCGGGACAGGGCACAGATACGCAGTATTTT. The encoded protein is CASRPGQGTDTQYF.

The chain uses TRBV6-9 and TRBJ2-2; D ambiguous. CDR1 and CDR2 (germline): MNHGY, SVAAGI. This CDR3 spans 12 amino acids. V was clipped by 2 bases and J by 4 bases, with 2 bases between them. CDR3 sequence reads: CASSYVTGELFF. The CDR3 DNA reads TGTGCCAGCAGTTATGTCACCGGGGAGCTGTTTTTT.

This sequence joins TRBV7-8 and TRBJ1-5; TRBD1 matches at 8 bases. The V and J ends lost 1 base and 4 bases, in that order; junction bases with no gene match: 6. Germline lookup yields CDR1 SGHVS and CDR2 FQNEAQ. This CDR3 has 16 residues. The CDR3 loop is CASSLDRGVLNQPQHF. CDR3 bases: TGTGCCAGCAGCTTAGACAGGGGGGTTTTAAATCAGCCCCAGCATTTT. Looking up the rest from reference TRBV7-8 and TRBJ1-5 gives the full variable domain: GAGVSQSPRYKVAKRGQDVALRCDPISGHVSLFWYQQALGQGPEFLTYFQNEAQLDKSGLPSDRFFAERPEGSVSTLKIQRTQQEDSAVYLCASSLDRGVLNQPQHFGDGTRLSIL.

The chain uses TRBV2 and TRBJ2-1, with unresolved D. The CDR3 runs 15 residues. Trimming left V 10 bases short and J 4 bases short, with 20 bases between. Germline-derived CDR1 and CDR2 are SNHLY and FYNNEI. The CDR3 loop is CAIEEDLLTYNEQFF. CDR3 sequence (DNA): TGTGCCATCGAAGAAGACCTTTTAACTTACAATGAGCAGTTCTTC.

The chain has TRBV28 and TRBJ1-2; D is undetermined. V gave up 2 bases and J gave up 3 bases, with 1 base separating them. The CDR3 loop spans 11 amino acids. Germline V gene sequence: CDR1 MDHEN, CDR2 SYDVKM. The CDR3 sequence: CASSLDYGYTF. CDR3 coding DNA: TGTGCCAGCAGTTTAGACTATGGCTACACCTTC.

The chain employs TRBV7-9 and TRBJ2-1; D is unclear. The CDR3 has 13 amino acids. Deletions cut 3 bases from V and 7 bases from J, with 10 bases between. The V gene's germline CDR1 is SEHNR and CDR2 FQNEAQ (reference sequence). CDR3: CASSFNSPNEQFF. CDR3 sequence (DNA): TGTGCCAGCAGCTTCAATTCCCCTAATGAGCAGTTCTTC.

This clone was seen at least ten times. The chain uses TRBV7-9 and TRBJ2-7; 10 nucleotides agree with TRBD2. The CDR3 length is 13 residues. Germline lookup yields CDR1 SEHNR and CDR2 FQNEAQ (reference sequence). The CDR3 nucleotides read TGTGCTGGAGAGGGACTAGCGATCCACGAGCAGTACTTC. Its protein is CAGEGLAIHEQYF.

This clone was observed many times. The chain carries TRBV15 and TRBJ2-3; TRBD2 aligns across 8 bases. The germline V gene encodes CDR1 LNHNV and CDR2 YYDKDF (reference sequence). The V and J ends lost 3 bases and 4 bases, in that order; junction bases with no gene match: 3. The CDR3 length is 14 residues. The CDR3: CATSRGLEADTQYF. The CDR3 DNA is TGTGCCACCAGCAGGGGACTAGAAGCAGATACGCAGTATTTT.